This T cell receptor (beta chain) was profiled in a study of monozygotic twins with cystic fibrosis. V trimming: 5 bases; J trimming: 13 bases; junction bases outside the gene matches: 16. In germline, CDR1 is MNHNY, CDR2 SVGAGI (reference sequence). The CDR3 length is 16 residues. Points from the study as a whole: Co-twins had the most similar V usage for 13 of 16 pairs, J for 8. Median Simpson clonality of approximately 0.01 suggested naive T cells predominated.

Some clones are missing from TCRdb's copy, which holds only in-frame ones; the method was immunoSEQ multiplex PCR. The table shows approximately 13,000 clones, with 80% to 90% occurring only once. Points on this clone: Its antigen is not known.

The specimen sequenced was blood. The chain carries TRBV6-6 and TRBJ2-7; TRBD2 aligns across 14 bases. This TCR was recovered from a boy aged 10-17 years with cystic fibrosis. As DNA, the CDR3 is TGTGCCAGCAGTCCGCCGGGCTCCGGACTAGCGGGGGGCTTATACTTC. This gives the protein CASSPPGSGLAGGLYF.